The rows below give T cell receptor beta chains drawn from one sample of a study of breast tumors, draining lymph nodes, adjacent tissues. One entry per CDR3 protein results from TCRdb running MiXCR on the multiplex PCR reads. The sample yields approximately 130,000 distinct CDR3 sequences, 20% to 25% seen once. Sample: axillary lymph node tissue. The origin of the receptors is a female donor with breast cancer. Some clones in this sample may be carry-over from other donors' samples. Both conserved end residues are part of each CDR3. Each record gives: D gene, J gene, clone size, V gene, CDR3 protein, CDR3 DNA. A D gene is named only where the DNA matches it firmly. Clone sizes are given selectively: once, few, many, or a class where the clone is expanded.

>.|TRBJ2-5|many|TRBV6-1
CASSELLTGVRETQYF
TGTGCCAGCAGTGAATTACTTACCGGCGTGCGGGAGACCCAGTACTTC
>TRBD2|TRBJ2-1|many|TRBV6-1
CASSEIGTSGKSFYNEQFF
TGTGCCAGCAGTGAAATTGGGACTAGCGGGAAGAGCTTCTACAATGAGCAGTTCTTC
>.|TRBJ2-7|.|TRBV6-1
CASSEGGSKQYF
TGTGCCAGCAGTGAAGGGGGTTCGAAGCAGTACTTC
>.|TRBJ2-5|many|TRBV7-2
CASSSPGKTQYF
TGTGCCAGCAGTTCCCCCGGGAAGACCCAGTACTTC
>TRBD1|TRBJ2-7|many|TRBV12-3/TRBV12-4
CASSLSGTGGEQYF
TGTGCCAGCAGTTTATCAGGGACAGGGGGAGAGCAGTACTTC
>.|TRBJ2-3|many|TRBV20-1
CSARDLFADTQYF
TGCAGTGCTAGAGACCTTTTTGCAGATACGCAGTATTTT
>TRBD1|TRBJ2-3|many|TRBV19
CASSLGQQITDTQYF
TGTGCCAGTAGCCTGGGACAGCAGATCACAGATACGCAGTATTTT
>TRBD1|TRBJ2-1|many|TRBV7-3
CASSLMGGQGRNEQFF
TGTGCCAGCAGCTTAATGGGCGGACAGGGGAGGAATGAGCAGTTCTTC
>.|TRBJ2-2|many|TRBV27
CASSFGSGELFF
TGTGCCAGCAGTTTCGGGTCCGGGGAGCTGTTTTTT
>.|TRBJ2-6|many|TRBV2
CASGGISGANVLTF
TGTGCCAGCGGAGGAATATCTGGGGCCAACGTCCTGACTTTC
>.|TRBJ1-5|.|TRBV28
CASSFAGGGSNQPQHF
TGTGCCAGCAGTTTCGCTGGGGGAGGTAGCAATCAGCCCCAGCATTTT
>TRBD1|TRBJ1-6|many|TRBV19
CASSASTLRTGDNSPLHF
TGTGCCAGTAGTGCATCGACCCTTCGGACAGGGGATAATTCACCCCTCCACTTT
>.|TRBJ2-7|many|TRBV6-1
CASSTTGDYYEQYF
TGTGCCAGCAGTACCACGGGAGATTACTACGAGCAGTACTTC
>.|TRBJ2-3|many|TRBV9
CASSVGVGTDTQYF
TGTGCCAGCAGCGTAGGTGTCGGCACAGATACGCAGTATTTT
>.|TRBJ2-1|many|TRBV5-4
CASSGAGEQFF
TGTGCCAGCAGCGGCGCGGGGGAGCAGTTCTTC
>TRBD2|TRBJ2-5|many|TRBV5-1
CASSLERLAGGREETQYF
TGCGCCAGCAGCTTGGAAAGACTAGCGGGAGGGCGGGAGGAGACCCAGTACTTC
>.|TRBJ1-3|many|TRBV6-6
CASKTSTGNTGNTIYF
TGTGCCAGCAAAACCTCTACGGGGAACACTGGAAACACCATATATTTT
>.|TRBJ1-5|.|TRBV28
CASSPGPRPQHF
TGTGCCAGCAGTCCGGGTCCTCGGCCCCAGCATTTT
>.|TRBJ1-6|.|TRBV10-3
CAISEKQVVSPLHF
TGTGCCATCAGTGAGAAACAGGTGGTTTCACCCCTCCACTTT
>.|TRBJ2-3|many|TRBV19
CASSIAAWGTDTQYF
TGTGCCAGTAGTATTGCCGCTTGGGGCACAGATACGCAGTATTTT
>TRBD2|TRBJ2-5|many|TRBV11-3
CASSSGLDLETQYF
TGTGCCAGCAGCTCCGGACTAGATTTAGAGACCCAGTACTTC
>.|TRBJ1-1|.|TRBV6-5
CASSYRDNEAFF
TGTGCCAGCAGTTACCGAGACAATGAAGCTTTCTTT
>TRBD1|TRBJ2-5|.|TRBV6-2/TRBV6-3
CASSYSRGLGTQYF
TGTGCCAGCAGTTACTCGAGGGGGCTCGGGACCCAGTACTTC